The present TCR beta chain was sequenced within a study of T cell changes during pregnancy in multiple sclerosis. Clones were sequenced by immunoSEQ multiplex PCR, and TCRdb holds only the in-frame ones, with some missing. The table shows about 92,000 clones, with roughly 90% occurring only once. The CDR3 consists of 13 residues. Germline V gene sequence: CDR1 MDHEN, CDR2 SYDVKM. V lost 6 bases, J lost 6 bases, and 12 bases lay in between. The specimen comprised peripheral blood, sampled in the first trimester of pregnancy. This TCR was recovered from a female donor with multiple sclerosis, enrolled in a pregnancy study. This chain uses TRBV28 with TRBJ1-5; the D is unclear. This chain's CDR3 is CASSQVAGQPQHF. CDR3 nucleotide sequence: TGTGCCAGCAGCCAGGTAGCGGGTCAGCCCCAGCATTTT.